This is a list of T cell receptor beta chains from one sample in a study of graft-versus-host responses after intestinal transplantation. TCRdb keeps only in-frame clones here, not all; method: immunoSEQ multiplex PCR. This repertoire shows 3,500 to 5,000 clones, approximately 70% found once; its top ten account for roughly 8%. The material sequenced was ileum tissue, taken 17 days after transplant. These receptors were collected from a human patient who received an intestinal transplant, so some T cells may come from the graft donor. The CDR3 runs from the conserved cysteine through the conserved F or W. Each record gives: D gene, J gene, clone size, V gene, CDR3 DNA, CDR3 protein. The D gene is left open where the match is weak. Not all rows give a size; the values are once, few, many and, for expanded clones, a class.

-	TRBJ1-3	few	TRBV14	TGTGCCAGCAGCGCTGTCCGAGGGGGCTCTGGAAACACCATATATTTT	CASSAVRGGSGNTIYF
-	TRBJ2-1	-	TRBV2	TGTGCCAGCAGTGGGGGCGTTAGCTCCTACAATGAGCAGTTCTTC	CASSGGVSSYNEQFF
-	TRBJ1-1	-	TRBV5-4	TGTGCCAGCAGCATTAGTTACACTGAAGCTTTCTTT	CASSISYTEAFF
TRBD1	TRBJ1-1	-	TRBV5-4	TGTGCCAGCAGCTTGGAACAGGGGCAGGATGAAGCTTTCTTT	CASSLEQGQDEAFF
TRBD2	TRBJ2-5	few	TRBV15	TGTGCCACCAGCAGAGATACCGGGACTAGGAGCCTAGAGACCCAGTACTTC	CATSRDTGTRSLETQYF
-	TRBJ1-5	-	TRBV7-2	TGTGCCAGCAGCTTAGATGCGGGTGGCAATCAGCCCCAGCATTTT	CASSLDAGGNQPQHF
-	TRBJ1-2	few	TRBV28	TGTGCCAGCAGCTACCCCGGGGGAAACTATGGCTACACCTTC	CASSYPGGNYGYTF
TRBD1	TRBJ2-2	few	TRBV18	TGTGCCAGCTCACCACGGGACAGGAACACCGGGGAGCTGTTTTTT	CASSPRDRNTGELFF
TRBD1	TRBJ1-2	few	TRBV7-9	TGTGCCAGCAGCCCCGCCAGGGGGCTAGGCTATGGCTACACCTTC	CASSPARGLGYGYTF
-	TRBJ2-3	-	TRBV28	TGTGCCAGCAGTCTATCTAAGGCAGCGGCGGATACGCAGTATTTT	CASSLSKAAADTQYF
TRBD1	TRBJ1-2	-	TRBV28	TGTGCCAGCAGTTTAGACAGGGGAGCCTATGGCTACACCTTC	CASSLDRGAYGYTF
-	TRBJ2-1	-	TRBV7-3	TGTGCCAGCAGCTTAACCCACACCGTTGAGCAGTTCTTC	CASSLTHTVEQFF
TRBD1	TRBJ1-5	-	TRBV5-5	TGTGCCAGCAGCTTGGCCGTTGGGACAGATAGCAATCAGCCCCAGCATTTT	CASSLAVGTDSNQPQHF
-	TRBJ2-1	once	TRBV6-5	TGTGCCAGCAGCCCGAAGGCGGGGACCTACAATGAGCAGTTCTTC	CASSPKAGTYNEQFF
-	TRBJ1-1	-	TRBV6-1	TGTGCCAGCAGTGAATCAGGGAGGGCTTTCTTT	CASSESGRAFF